This T cell receptor (beta chain) was identified during a study of blood T cell repertoires in COVID-19. Assay used: immunoSEQ multiplex PCR; TCRdb lists only in-frame clones, some missing. This table holds roughly 47,000 clones, over 75% found once. V lost 7 bases and J lost 0, with 19 bases in between. The CDR3 runs 17 residues. Germline V gene data show CDR1 as SNHLY and CDR2 as FYNNEI. The specimen sequenced was peripheral blood. This clonotype was obtained from a middle-aged man with acute or convalescent COVID-19. The chain recombines TRBV2 with TRBJ1-5, with D maybe TRBD1 (6 bases). Here the CDR3 reads CASTPGTQFYSNQPQHF. The DNA of the CDR3 is TGTGCCAGCACGCCCGGGACACAATTTTATAGCAATCAGCCCCAGCATTTT.